The 4 T cell receptor beta chains listed next were all sequenced from one sample in a study of blood T cell repertoires in COVID-19. Sequencing was performed with immunoSEQ multiplex PCR; in TCRdb, only in-frame clones are kept and a portion is missing. The sample has more than 85,000 clones, approximately 91% seen once. The sample comprised peripheral blood. These receptors all come from an older woman with acute or convalescent COVID-19.

This chain connects TRBV6-5 to TRBJ1-1, with D uncertain. The CDR3 extends over 13 amino acids. V was pared by 0 bases and J by 1 base, with 3 bases between. The V gene's germline CDR1 is MNHEY and CDR2 SVGAGI. This CDR3 is CASSYSQNTEAFF. In nucleotides, the CDR3 is TGTGCCAGCAGTTACTCTCAGAACACTGAAGCTTTCTTT.

V usage is TRBV11-2 and J usage is TRBJ2-3, with a weak D call TRBD2 (5 bases). The germline V and J ends were trimmed by 2 bases and 10 bases, with 19 bases remaining between them. CDR3 length: 15 residues. Germline-derived CDR1 and CDR2 are SGHAT and FQNNGV. The CDR3 region is CASSLPTSGVWAQYF. CDR3 bases: TGTGCCAGCAGCTTACCAACTAGTGGGGTTTGGGCGCAGTATTTT.

This clone was seen only once. The rearrangement uses TRBV28 and TRBJ1-5, with no clear D. The germline V gene encodes CDR1 MDHEN and CDR2 SYDVKM. V was trimmed by 5 bases and J by 3 bases, leaving 8 bases between them. This CDR3 comprises 13 residues. Here the CDR3 reads CASSISYNQPQHF. The CDR3 nucleotides are TGTGCCAGCAGTATCAGTTACAATCAGCCCCAGCATTTT.

The chain carries TRBV7-9 and TRBJ2-3; D might be TRBD1 (5 bases). The CDR3 spans 16 residues. Per germline, CDR1 SEHNR and CDR2 FQNEAQ (reference sequence). V was cut by 1 base and J by 3 bases, with 14 bases left in between. CDR3 loop: CASSLDPWGKTDTQYF. The CDR3 DNA follows: TGTGCCAGCAGCTTAGACCCCTGGGGCAAAACAGATACGCAGTATTTT.